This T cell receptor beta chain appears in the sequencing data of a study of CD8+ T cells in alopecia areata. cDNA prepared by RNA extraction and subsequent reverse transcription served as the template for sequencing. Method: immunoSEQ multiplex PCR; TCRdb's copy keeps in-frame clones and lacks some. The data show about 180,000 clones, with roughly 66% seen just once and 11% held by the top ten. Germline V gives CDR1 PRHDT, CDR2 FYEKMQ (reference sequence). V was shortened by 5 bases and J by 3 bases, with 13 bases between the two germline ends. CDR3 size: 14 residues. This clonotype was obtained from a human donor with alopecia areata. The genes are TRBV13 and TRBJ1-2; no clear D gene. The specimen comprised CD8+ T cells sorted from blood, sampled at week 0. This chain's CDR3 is CASSSGSTDYGYTF. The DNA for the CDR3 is TGTGCCAGCAGCAGCGGTAGTACCGACTATGGCTACACCTTC.